The 31 T cell receptor beta chains in this list originate from one sample, sequenced in a study of blood T cell repertoires in COVID-19. Assay: immunoSEQ multiplex PCR; the TCRdb copy retains only in-frame clones and omits some. The data show approximately 200,000 clones, with 87% seen just once and roughly 6.2% held by the top ten. Specimen: peripheral blood. The receptor set was obtained from a man aged 60 to 69 who had recovered from COVID-19.

V is TRBV7-3 and J is TRBJ2-3; 10 bases fit TRBD2. Germline CDR1 SGHTA, CDR2 FQGTGA. The CDR3 has 17 amino acids. V lost 2 bases and J lost 4; bases outside the gene matches: 9. CDR3 amino acids: CASSLEASGRIADTQYF. The CDR3 DNA follows: TGTGCCAGCAGCTTAGAGGCTAGCGGGAGAATCGCAGATACGCAGTATTTT. Variable domain in full (rest from reference TRBV7-3 and TRBJ2-3): GAGVSQTPSNKVTEKGKYVELRCDPISGHTALYWYRQSLGQGPEFLIYFQGTGAADDSGLPNDRFFAVRPEGSVSTLKIQRTERGDSAVYLCASSLEASGRIADTQYFGPGTRLTVL.

This chain connects TRBV3-1 (or the pseudogene TRBV3-2) to TRBJ1-5; TRBD1 matches at 8 bases. Germline V gene lookup returns CDR1 LGHDT and CDR2 YNNKEL (reference sequence). V was clipped by 4 bases and J by 3 bases; unmatched bases: 8. The CDR3 covers 16 residues. The CDR3: CASSLSGTGNNQPQHF. CDR3 nucleotide sequence: TGTGCCAGCAGCCTTTCCGGGACAGGCAACAATCAGCCCCAGCATTTT.

The rearrangement links TRBV18 to TRBJ1-1, with 7 nucleotides matching TRBD1. Unmatched junction bases numbered 11, after V lost 4 bases and J lost 6 bases. The CDR3 is 15 amino acids. The germline gives CDR1 KGHSH, CDR2 LQKENI. The CDR3 DNA sequence: TGTGCCAGCTCACTAAAGACCGGGACAGAATCTGAAGCTTTCTTT. Amino acids: CASSLKTGTESEAFF.

The chain has TRBV6-2 or TRBV6-3 and TRBJ2-2, with D possibly TRBD2 on 5 matching bases. The CDR3 is 14 residues long. Germline V lookup: CDR1 MNHEY, CDR2 SVGEGT. V was clipped by 5 bases and J by 1 base, with 8 bases between them. CDR3 DNA: TGTGCCAGCAGTGGCCGGGGGAACACCGGGGAGCTGTTTTTT. Translating it yields CASSGRGNTGELFF.

The rearrangement joins TRBV11-2 to TRBJ2-2; 14 nucleotides agree with TRBD2. The germline CDR1 and CDR2 sequences are SGHAT and FQNNGV. CDR3 length: 17 residues. V was clipped by 5 bases and J by 5 bases; unmatched bases: 7. The CDR3 loop reads CASSVGLAGVLTGELFF. The CDR3 DNA is TGTGCCAGCAGCGTGGGACTAGCGGGAGTGCTTACCGGGGAGCTGTTTTTT.

The CDR3 region has the DNA TGTGCCAGCAGGCTTGAGGGCTCTGGGGCCAACGTCCTGACTTTC. This codes for CASRLEGSGANVLTF. V is TRBV6-6 and J is TRBJ2-6, with D perhaps matching TRBD2 (5 bases). In germline, CDR1 is MNHNY, CDR2 SVGAGI (reference sequence). This CDR3 has 15 amino acids. The germline V and J ends were trimmed by 6 bases and 0 bases, with 9 bases remaining between them.

This clone was counted between two and nine times. The gene calls are TRBV23-1 and TRBJ1-2, with D possibly being TRBD1 (5 bases). TRBV23-1 is filed as an ORF, its function uncertain. Between the trimmed V and J ends, which lost 3 bases and 4 bases, there was a span of 15 bases. The CDR3 has 15 amino acids. CDR3 in amino acids: CASSQCSRGGYGYTF. CDR3 nucleotide sequence: TGCGCCAGCAGTCAGTGTTCCCGGGGGGGCTATGGCTACACCTTC.

This chain joins TRBV18 and TRBJ1-1; 9 bases line up with TRBD1. Germline loops: CDR1 KGHSH, CDR2 LQKENI. The CDR3 is 15 residues long. J gave up 11 bases and V 4 bases, and 14 bases lay outside the gene matches. The chain's CDR3 is CASSLDFTGGREAFF. The CDR3 DNA reads as TGTGCCAGCTCACTAGACTTTACAGGGGGCCGGGAGGCTTTCTTT.

The genes are TRBV6-5 and TRBJ2-7; 9 bases map to TRBD1. The trim removed 6 bases at V and 3 bases at J, leaving 6 bases unmatched. Germline-derived CDR1 and CDR2 are MNHEY and SVGAGI. The CDR3 runs to 14 residues. The DNA for the CDR3 is TGTGCCAGCAGCCCAAGACAGGGGGGCTACGAGCAGTACTTC. Residues: CASSPRQGGYEQYF.

The J gene is TRBJ1-2, the V gene TRBV19; TRBD1 aligns across 10 bases. This CDR3 has 15 amino acids. Germline assignment: CDR1 LNHDA and CDR2 SQIVND (reference sequence). The ends lost 4 bases at V and 4 bases at J; junction bases unmatched: 6. The CDR3 DNA sequence: TGTGCCAGTAGTACGACAGGGGGCGTAACCTATGGCTACACCTTC. Its protein product is CASSTTGGVTYGYTF. The full variable domain, with the rest looked up from reference TRBV19 and TRBJ1-2, is DGGITQSPKYLFRKEGQNVTLSCEQNLNHDAMYWYRQDPGQGLRLIYYSQIVNDFQKGDIAEGYSVSREKKESFPLTVTSAQKNPTAFYLCASSTTGGVTYGYTFGSGTRLTVV.

V usage is TRBV5-1 and J usage is TRBJ2-3; 8 bases fit TRBD1. In germline, CDR1 is SGHRS, CDR2 YFSETQ. J was trimmed by 2 bases and V by 7 bases; bases with no gene match: 6. This CDR3 has 14 residues. CDR3 protein: CASQTGVPTDTQYF. CDR3 bases: TGCGCCAGCCAGACAGGGGTCCCCACAGATACGCAGTATTTT.

The CDR3 loop reads CASSVLSGASTDTQYF. CDR3 in DNA: TGTGCCAGCAGCGTACTTAGCGGCGCTAGCACAGATACGCAGTATTTT. The chain links TRBV9 to TRBJ2-3, with TRBD2 as a possible D gene (6 bases). This CDR3 is 16 amino acids long. The V end was cut by 1 base, the J end by 0 bases, with 12 bases between. Germline values: CDR1 SGDLS, CDR2 YYNGEE.

The rearrangement uses TRBV6-5 and TRBJ1-5, with D possibly being TRBD1 (6 bases). The ends were cut back, 6 bases at V and 3 bases at J, with 15 bases in the middle. The V gene's germline CDR1 is MNHEY and CDR2 SVGAGI. This CDR3 contains 15 residues. CDR3: CASRPRDILNQPQHF. In DNA form, the CDR3 reads TGTGCCAGCAGGCCCCGGGACATACTCAATCAGCCCCAGCATTTT.

V usage is TRBV7-2 and J usage is TRBJ1-1, with D perhaps matching TRBD1 (5 bases). Trimming stripped 7 bases from V and 0 bases from J, with 15 bases between. This CDR3 has 15 amino acids. Germline CDR1 SGHTA, CDR2 FQGNSA. The DNA of the CDR3 is TGTGCCAGCAACCCCCAAGCAGGGATGAACACTGAAGCTTTCTTT. This gives the protein CASNPQAGMNTEAFF.

The CDR3 spells CASSIHLDQPQHF. The CDR3 DNA reads as TGTGCCAGCAGTATACATTTGGATCAGCCCCAGCATTTT. The gene calls are TRBV6-5 and TRBJ1-5; D uncertain. The CDR3 has 13 residues. Germline V gene data show CDR1 as MNHEY and CDR2 as SVGAGI. The germline V and J ends were trimmed by 5 bases and 5 bases, with 10 bases remaining between them.

The V gene is TRBV7-2, the J gene TRBJ2-7, with 7 nucleotides matching TRBD2. This CDR3 has 14 residues. V was pared by 2 bases and J by 6 bases, with 7 bases of the junction left unmatched. Germline V gene data show CDR1 as SGHTA and CDR2 as FQGNSA. CDR3 residues: CASSLLAAGGEQYF. CDR3 sequence (DNA): TGTGCCAGCAGCTTACTAGCGGCTGGAGGCGAGCAGTACTTC.

This chain connects TRBV9 to TRBJ2-7, with 11 bases that match TRBD2. Trimming removed 7 bases from V and 7 bases from J; junction bases left unmatched: 13. The CDR3 length is 15 residues. Germline loops: CDR1 SGDLS, CDR2 YYNGEE. Written as DNA, the CDR3 is TGTGCCAGCTCTTCGTTAGCGGGAGGGCCGGAAGAGCAGTACTTC. Protein sequence: CASSSLAGGPEEQYF.

The genes are TRBV6-1 and TRBJ2-3; 15 bases match TRBD2. CDR3 length equals 16 residues. Unmatched junction bases numbered 5, after V lost 4 bases and J lost 6 bases. Per the germline V gene, CDR1 is MNHNS and CDR2 is SASEGT. The CDR3 coding sequence is TGTGCCAGCAGTGTAGGACTAGCGGGGGGGCGTGATACGCAGTATTTT. This gives the protein CASSVGLAGGRDTQYF.

This sequence joins TRBV11-2 and TRBJ1-6; TRBD1 is a possible D gene (5 bases). Looked up from germline, CDR1 is SGHAT and CDR2 is FQNNGV. The CDR3 loop spans 17 amino acids. The V end lost 0 bases, the J end lost 4 bases, and 13 bases lay between the germline ends. The CDR3 spells CASSLDYARGYNSPLHF. As DNA, the CDR3 is TGTGCCAGCAGCTTAGATTATGCTCGGGGGTATAATTCACCCCTCCACTTT.

This clone has only a few counts. The chain recombines TRBV6-1 with TRBJ1-1; D perhaps matches TRBD1 (5 bases). CDR3 length: 18 amino acids. Germline CDR1 reads MNHNS; CDR2 reads SASEGT. V lost 0 bases and J lost 5, with 22 bases in between. DNA of the CDR3: TGTGCCAGCAGTGAAGCGCTTAAGGGAGGGGTGCTACGAACTGAAGCTTTCTTT. Its protein product is CASSEALKGGVLRTEAFF.

The rearrangement joins TRBV27 to TRBJ2-7; 7 positions agree with TRBD2. The V gene's germline CDR1 is MNHEY and CDR2 SMNVEV (reference sequence). J was trimmed by 0 bases and V by 3 bases; bases with no gene match: 11. The CDR3 sequence is 17 residues long. The CDR3 DNA reads TGTGCCAGCAGTTTGGGGGTCGGCGGGGGAGACTCCTACGAGCAGTACTTC. It specifies CASSLGVGGGDSYEQYF.

The chain has TRBV7-3 and TRBJ2-2; 12 nucleotides line up with TRBD2. Trimming took 5 bases from V and 0 from J; bases not matched to a gene: 7. This CDR3 region has 18 residues. Germline V gives CDR1 SGHTA, CDR2 FQGTGA. The CDR3 loop is CASSPRLAGATNTGELFF. CDR3 in DNA: TGTGCCAGCAGCCCCCGACTAGCGGGGGCTACGAACACCGGGGAGCTGTTTTTT.

The chain recombines TRBV19 with TRBJ2-4, with a weak D call TRBD2 (7 bases). CDR3 length equals 17 residues. The ends were cut back, 7 bases at V and 0 bases at J, with 19 bases in the middle. Germline CDR1 is LNHDA and CDR2 is SQIVND (reference sequence). The CDR3 sequence is CASTIGGGDSAKNIQYF. DNA for the CDR3: TGTGCCAGTACTATTGGGGGGGGCGATTCAGCCAAAAACATTCAGTACTTC.

The rearrangement uses TRBV13 and TRBJ1-2, with D perhaps TRBD1 (5 bases). Germline assignment: CDR1 PRHDT and CDR2 FYEKMQ (reference sequence). The CDR3 is 13 amino acids. The V end lost 6 bases, the J end lost 2 bases, and 10 bases lay between the germline ends. The CDR3 bases are TGTGCCAGCAGTGTTCAGGGCAACTATGGCTACACCTTC. It is translated as CASSVQGNYGYTF.

This sequence joins TRBV5-6 and TRBJ2-3, with a tentative D call TRBD1 (6 bases). The V end was cut by 2 bases, the J end by 1 base, with 11 bases between. The CDR3 is made up of 15 amino acids. From germline, CDR1 is SGHDT and CDR2 YYEEEE. The CDR3 DNA sequence: TGTGCCAGCAGCTTCGGGACAATGGGCACAGATACGCAGTATTTT. Amino acid sequence: CASSFGTMGTDTQYF.

This clone has only a few counts. V and J are TRBV27 and TRBJ1-3; 12 positions agree with TRBD1. The CDR3 covers 16 residues. The ends lost 4 bases at V and 4 bases at J; junction bases unmatched: 5. Germline V gene sequence: CDR1 MNHEY, CDR2 SMNVEV (reference sequence). CDR3: CASSSWGQGAGNTIYF. CDR3 nucleotides: TGTGCCAGCAGTTCGTGGGGACAGGGGGCCGGAAACACCATATATTTT.

V and J are TRBV11-2 and TRBJ1-3; possibly TRBD1 for D (5 bases). Germline CDR1 and CDR2: SGHAT and FQNNGV. V lost 5 bases and J lost 3, with 8 bases in between. The CDR3 is made up of 13 amino acids. CDR3 protein: CASSTGLGNTIYF. The CDR3 DNA follows: TGTGCCAGCAGCACAGGTCTTGGAAACACCATATATTTT.

The V call is TRBV9, the J call TRBJ2-7, with a weak D call TRBD2 (5 bases). Germline CDR1 SGDLS, CDR2 YYNGEE. The CDR3 contains 14 residues. Trimming took 7 bases from V and 0 from J, leaving 14 bases between them. CDR3 residues: CASGLLATSYEQYF. The CDR3 nucleotides are TGTGCCAGCGGTCTCCTAGCTACCTCCTACGAGCAGTACTTC.

The chain has TRBV7-2 and TRBJ1-3, with 7 bases aligning to TRBD1. Germline V CDR1 and CDR2: SGHTA, FQGNSA. V lost 5 bases and J lost 6; bases outside the gene matches: 4. This CDR3 is 13 amino acids long. CDR3 protein: CASSTGTANTIYF. Here the CDR3 DNA reads TGTGCCAGCAGCACAGGGACAGCAAACACCATATATTTT. Full variable domain (remainder filled in from reference TRBV7-2 and TRBJ1-3): GAGVSQSPSNKVTEKGKDVELRCDPISGHTALYWYRQSLGQGLEFLIYFQGNSAPDKSGLPSDRFSAERTGGSVSTLTIQRTQQEDSAVYLCASSTGTANTIYFGEGSWLTVV.

V usage is TRBV4-2 and J usage is TRBJ1-3; D is ambiguous. Germline values: CDR1 LGHNA, CDR2 YNFKEQ. This CDR3 region has 16 residues. V lost 2 bases to trimming and J lost 0 bases, with 11 bases between them. Here the CDR3 DNA reads TGTGCCAGCAGCCAAAGTTCGCAGGCCTCTGGAAACACCATATATTTT. Its translation is CASSQSSQASGNTIYF.

The V gene is TRBV29-1, the J gene TRBJ2-7, with TRBD1 as a possible D gene (6 bases). Between the trimmed V and J ends, which lost 8 bases and 5 bases, there was a span of 13 bases. CDR1 is SQVTM, CDR2 ANQGSEA, per germline. The CDR3 consists of 11 residues. The CDR3 spells CSFETGHEQYF. CDR3 bases: TGCAGCTTCGAAACAGGGCACGAGCAGTACTTC.